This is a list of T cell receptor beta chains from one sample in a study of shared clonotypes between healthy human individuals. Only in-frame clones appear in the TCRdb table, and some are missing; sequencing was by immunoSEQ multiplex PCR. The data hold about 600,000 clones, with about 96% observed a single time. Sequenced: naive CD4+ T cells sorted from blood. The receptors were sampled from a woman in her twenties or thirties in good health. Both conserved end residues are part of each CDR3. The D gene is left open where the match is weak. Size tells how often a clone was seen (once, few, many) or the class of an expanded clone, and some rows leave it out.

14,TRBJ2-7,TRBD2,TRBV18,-,TGTGCCAGCTCCGGGACTAGCGGGACCTACGAGCAGTACTTC,CASSGTSGTYEQYF
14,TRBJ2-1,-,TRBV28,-,TGTGCCAGCAGTTTAGACGACTATTACAATGAGCAGTTCTTC,CASSLDDYYNEQFF
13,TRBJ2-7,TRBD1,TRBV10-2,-,TGCGCCAGCGACAGGGATCCGGTAGGTGAGCAGTACTTC,CASDRDPVGEQYF
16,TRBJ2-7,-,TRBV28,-,TGTGCCAGCAGCGACCTCCGGGACTCGACTTGGGCCGAGCAGTACTTC,CASSDLRDSTWAEQYF
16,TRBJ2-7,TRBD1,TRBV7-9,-,TGTGCCAGCATCTATCCCAGGGGGCAGGATTACTACGAGCAGTACTTC,CASIYPRGQDYYEQYF
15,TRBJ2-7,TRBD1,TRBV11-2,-,TGTGCCAGCAGCTTAAGGCGGACAGGGGACAACGAGCAGTACTTC,CASSLRRTGDNEQYF
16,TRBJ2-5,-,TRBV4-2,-,TGTGCCAGCAGCCAAGATATAGGCAGAAGGCAAGAGACCCAGTACTTC,CASSQDIGRRQETQYF
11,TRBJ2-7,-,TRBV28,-,TGTGCCAGCAGCTCCGCATACGAGCAGTACTTC,CASSSAYEQYF
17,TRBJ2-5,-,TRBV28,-,TGTGCCAGCCAAACAGGGGGAGCGGGAGGAGAGAGTGAGACCCAGTACTTC,CASQTGGAGGESETQYF
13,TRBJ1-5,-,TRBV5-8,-,TGTGCCAGCAGCCAGGACAGAGATCAGCCCCAGCATTTT,CASSQDRDQPQHF
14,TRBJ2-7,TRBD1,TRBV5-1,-,TGCGCCAGCAGCGAGGGACAGGGCTTTGGCGAGCAGTACTTC,CASSEGQGFGEQYF
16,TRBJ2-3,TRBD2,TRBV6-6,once,TGTGCCAGCACCATAGGGAGGGAATCTAGCACAGATACGCAGTATTTT,CASTIGRESSTDTQYF
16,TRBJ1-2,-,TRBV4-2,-,TGTGCCAGCAGCCGCCCGTCAGTGGGGGCGAATTATGGCTACACCTTC,CASSRPSVGANYGYTF
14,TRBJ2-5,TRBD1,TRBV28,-,TGTGCCAGCAGTTGGCGACAGGGGCCAGAGACCCAGTACTTC,CASSWRQGPETQYF
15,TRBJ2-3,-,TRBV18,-,TGTGCCAGCTCACCTGGGTACCTGACGCCGGATACGCAGTATTTT,CASSPGYLTPDTQYF
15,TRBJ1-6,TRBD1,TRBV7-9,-,TGTGCCAGCAGCCCGGGACAGGGATATGGGTCACCCCTCCACTTT,CASSPGQGYGSPLHF
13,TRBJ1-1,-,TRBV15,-,TGTGCCACCAGCAGGGGTGGAGACACTGAAGCTTTCTTT,CATSRGGDTEAFF
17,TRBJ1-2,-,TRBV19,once,TGTGCCAGTAGTATAGAAGCGGTGGGTCGGCCCAACTATGGCTACACCTTC,CASSIEAVGRPNYGYTF
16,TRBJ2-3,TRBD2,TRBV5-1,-,TGCGCCAGCAGCCCTGGGACTAGCCACCAAACAGATACGCAGTATTTT,CASSPGTSHQTDTQYF
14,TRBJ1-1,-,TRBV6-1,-,TGTGCCAGTTCTAGACGGGCAACCAACACTGAAGCTTTCTTT,CASSRRATNTEAFF
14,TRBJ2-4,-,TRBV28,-,TGTGCCAGCAGAATGGTAGGGACGGTGGACATTCAGTACTTC,CASRMVGTVDIQYF
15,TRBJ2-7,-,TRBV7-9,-,TGTGCCAGCAGCCCGCGTGGTAGCGGACCCTACGAGCAGTACTTC,CASSPRGSGPYEQYF